A selection of T cell receptor beta chains follows, all from one sample in a study of spatial heterogeneity in lung cancer. TCRdb used MiXCR to reprocess the 5' RACE reads, holding one entry per CDR3 protein. The table has about 92,000 distinct CDR3 sequences, 9.5% to 15% seen once; the top ten hold about 38%. The sequenced sample was PBMCs, obtained at surgery. These receptors all come from a male donor with early-stage non-small cell lung cancer. Both conserved end residues are part of each CDR3. The D gene is left open where the match is weak. Size is stated for part of the rows, as once, few or many counts, or as a class when the clone is expanded.

V gene: TRBV28
clone size: many
J gene: TRBJ2-7
D gene: TRBD1
CDR3 DNA: TGTGCCAGCAGCCAACCAGGGGGCCCCTACGAGCAGTACTTC
CDR3 protein: CASSQPGGPYEQYF

V gene: TRBV5-5
clone size: many
J gene: TRBJ1-1
D gene: -
CDR3 DNA: TGTGCCAGCAGCTTACCCGATGCGATTGCTTTCTTT
CDR3 protein: CASSLPDAIAFF

V gene: TRBV25-1
clone size: few
J gene: TRBJ2-7
D gene: -
CDR3 DNA: TGTGCCAGCAGTGAAGAGAGGCCGGGACCAGATGTCTCCTACGAGCAGTACTTC
CDR3 protein: CASSEERPGPDVSYEQYF

V gene: TRBV15
clone size: few
J gene: TRBJ2-1
D gene: -
CDR3 DNA: TGTGCCACCAGCAGGGACGGCGGTGATGAGCAGTTCTTC
CDR3 protein: CATSRDGGDEQFF

V gene: TRBV27
clone size: -
J gene: TRBJ2-3
D gene: TRBD1
CDR3 DNA: TGTGCCAGCAGTTCTTTACAGGGGTTCACAGATACGCAGTATTTT
CDR3 protein: CASSSLQGFTDTQYF

V gene: TRBV28
clone size: few
J gene: TRBJ1-2
D gene: -
CDR3 DNA: TGTGCCAGCAGTTTAGAGTCGCGGGCCAGCTATGGCTACACCTTC
CDR3 protein: CASSLESRASYGYTF

V gene: TRBV20-1
clone size: few
J gene: TRBJ1-1
D gene: TRBD1
CDR3 DNA: TGCAGTGCTCTGCCGGGACAGGGACAGAGTGAAGCTTTCTTT
CDR3 protein: CSALPGQGQSEAFF

V gene: TRBV10-3
clone size: many
J gene: TRBJ2-1
D gene: TRBD2
CDR3 DNA: TGTGCCATCAGTGAGTCTAGCGGGTCTTACAATGAGCAGTTCTTC
CDR3 protein: CAISESSGSYNEQFF

V gene: TRBV12-3/TRBV12-4
clone size: few
J gene: TRBJ2-7
D gene: -
CDR3 DNA: TGTGCCAGCAGTTCTAATATGTACGAGCAGTACTTC
CDR3 protein: CASSSNMYEQYF

V gene: TRBV5-1
clone size: many
J gene: TRBJ2-1
D gene: TRBD1
CDR3 DNA: TGCGCCAGCAGCGGGGGACAGGAGTCCTACAATGAGCAGTTCTTC
CDR3 protein: CASSGGQESYNEQFF

V gene: TRBV5-1
clone size: -
J gene: TRBJ2-1
D gene: TRBD2
CDR3 DNA: TGCGCCAGCAGCTTGGAAGGAGCGGGACACAATGAGCAGTTCTTC
CDR3 protein: CASSLEGAGHNEQFF

V gene: TRBV27
clone size: -
J gene: TRBJ1-5
D gene: TRBD1
CDR3 DNA: TGTGCCAGCAGTTTATCGTCTGGACAGGGGGGAAGCCAGCCCCAGCATTTT
CDR3 protein: CASSLSSGQGGSQPQHF

V gene: TRBV2
clone size: few
J gene: TRBJ2-1
D gene: -
CDR3 DNA: TGTGCCAGCAGTCCCCGACCGATACAGTTCTTC
CDR3 protein: CASSPRPIQFF

V gene: TRBV5-5
clone size: -
J gene: TRBJ2-2
D gene: -
CDR3 DNA: TGTGCCAGCAGCCCATTACCCGAAAAAACCGGGGAGCTGTTTTTT
CDR3 protein: CASSPLPEKTGELFF

V gene: TRBV28
clone size: many
J gene: TRBJ2-7
D gene: -
CDR3 DNA: TGTGCCAGCAGCCCGCCCGGGATCGAGCAGTACTTC
CDR3 protein: CASSPPGIEQYF

V gene: TRBV29-1
clone size: -
J gene: TRBJ2-7
D gene: -
CDR3 DNA: TGCAGCGCCGTACCGGGAAGGAGCTCCTACGAGCAGTACTTC
CDR3 protein: CSAVPGRSSYEQYF

V gene: TRBV11-2
clone size: few
J gene: TRBJ1-2
D gene: -
CDR3 DNA: TGTGCCAGCAGCTTAGGTTACTATGGCTACACCTTC
CDR3 protein: CASSLGYYGYTF

V gene: TRBV3-1
clone size: -
J gene: TRBJ2-2
D gene: -
CDR3 DNA: TGTGCCAGCAGCCGAGCCCGACGCCCCGGGGAGCTGTTTTTT
CDR3 protein: CASSRARRPGELFF

V gene: TRBV7-2
clone size: -
J gene: TRBJ2-7
D gene: -
CDR3 DNA: TGTGCCAGCAGCTCCAGGGGTGGGGAGCAGTACTTC
CDR3 protein: CASSSRGGEQYF

V gene: TRBV6-9
clone size: -
J gene: TRBJ2-7
D gene: TRBD2
CDR3 DNA: TGTGCCAGCAGTTATTTAGCGGGGGGGAGAGAAGCGCAGTACTTC
CDR3 protein: CASSYLAGGREAQYF

V gene: TRBV7-9
clone size: -
J gene: TRBJ1-3
D gene: -
CDR3 DNA: TGTGCCCTTTTCCCAGTCTCTGGAAACACCATATATTTT
CDR3 protein: CALFPVSGNTIYF

V gene: TRBV6-2/TRBV6-3
clone size: -
J gene: TRBJ2-1
D gene: -
CDR3 DNA: TGTGCCAGCAGCCCACAGGGTCGATACGATGAGCAGTTCTTC
CDR3 protein: CASSPQGRYDEQFF

V gene: TRBV7-8
clone size: -
J gene: TRBJ1-1
D gene: -
CDR3 DNA: TGTGCCAGCAGCCTACAGGGTGGGGGAACTGAAGCTTTCTTT
CDR3 protein: CASSLQGGGTEAFF

V gene: TRBV7-9
clone size: many
J gene: TRBJ2-3
D gene: TRBD1
CDR3 DNA: TGTGCCAGCAGCTTCCGGACAGGGACAAGCACAGATACGCAGTATTTT
CDR3 protein: CASSFRTGTSTDTQYF

V gene: TRBV9
clone size: many
J gene: TRBJ1-1
D gene: -
CDR3 DNA: TGTGCCAGCAGCGTAGGGGAGACTGAAGCTTTCTTT
CDR3 protein: CASSVGETEAFF

V gene: TRBV18
clone size: few
J gene: TRBJ1-1
D gene: -
CDR3 DNA: TGTGCCAGCTCACCACCGAGCGAGTTTACTGAAGCTTTCTTT
CDR3 protein: CASSPPSEFTEAFF

V gene: TRBV7-9
clone size: hyperexpanded
J gene: TRBJ2-7
D gene: -
CDR3 DNA: TGTGCCAGCAGCCCCCTCGGGGGCGAGCAGTACTTC
CDR3 protein: CASSPLGGEQYF

V gene: TRBV21-1
clone size: -
J gene: TRBJ2-1
D gene: -
CDR3 DNA: TGTGCCAGCAGCAAGCTAGCGGGGGGGCCCGGTGAGCAGTTCTTC
CDR3 protein: CASSKLAGGPGEQFF

V gene: TRBV20-1
clone size: -
J gene: TRBJ2-7
D gene: TRBD1
CDR3 DNA: TGCAGTGCTCGACAGGGGGCCCACGAGCAGTACTTC
CDR3 protein: CSARQGAHEQYF

V gene: TRBV21-1
clone size: few
J gene: TRBJ2-3
D gene: -
CDR3 DNA: TGTGCCAGCAGCAAAGCGCGCACAACCAACTCCACAGATACGCAGTATTTT
CDR3 protein: CASSKARTTNSTDTQYF

V gene: TRBV18
clone size: few
J gene: TRBJ2-3
D gene: -
CDR3 DNA: TGTGCCAGCTCCCATGGGGGAAGCGGACACACAGATACGCAGTATTTT
CDR3 protein: CASSHGGSGHTDTQYF

V gene: TRBV7-2
clone size: -
J gene: TRBJ2-2
D gene: -
CDR3 DNA: TGTGCCAGCAGCTTCGGCGCAGGGTACACCGGGGAGCTGTTTTTT
CDR3 protein: CASSFGAGYTGELFF

V gene: TRBV12-3/TRBV12-4
clone size: many
J gene: TRBJ1-5
D gene: -
CDR3 DNA: TGTGCCAGCAGCCGAGGTATTCAGCCCCAGCATTTT
CDR3 protein: CASSRGIQPQHF

V gene: TRBV28
clone size: -
J gene: TRBJ2-1
D gene: -
CDR3 DNA: TGTGCCAGCAGTTTAGGGGGAACCGATGAGCAGTTCTTC
CDR3 protein: CASSLGGTDEQFF

V gene: TRBV12-3/TRBV12-4
clone size: -
J gene: TRBJ2-1
D gene: -
CDR3 DNA: TGTGCCAGCAGTTTCACAAATGAGCAGTTCTTC
CDR3 protein: CASSFTNEQFF

V gene: TRBV20-1
clone size: -
J gene: TRBJ1-2
D gene: TRBD1
CDR3 DNA: TGCAGTGCTAGAGGCCGGACAGGCAGCCTTCTGTCTAACTATGGCTACACCTTC
CDR3 protein: CSARGRTGSLLSNYGYTF

V gene: TRBV4-3
clone size: -
J gene: TRBJ1-1
D gene: -
CDR3 DNA: TGCGCCAGCAGCCAAGATCTGGTCTCCCTGGCTGAAGCTTTCTTT
CDR3 protein: CASSQDLVSLAEAFF

V gene: TRBV6-2/TRBV6-3
clone size: many
J gene: TRBJ1-5
D gene: -
CDR3 DNA: TGTGCCAGCAGTTATTTGGGGGACAATCAGCCCCAGCATTTT
CDR3 protein: CASSYLGDNQPQHF

V gene: TRBV6-5
clone size: -
J gene: TRBJ1-6
D gene: -
CDR3 DNA: TGTGCCAGCAGAAGGGGGGATCCCTCCTCTAATTCACCCCTCCACTTT
CDR3 protein: CASRRGDPSSNSPLHF

V gene: TRBV11-2
clone size: few
J gene: TRBJ1-5
D gene: -
CDR3 DNA: TGTGCCAGCAGCTCCCGGGGCAACAATCAGCCCCAGCATTTT
CDR3 protein: CASSSRGNNQPQHF

V gene: TRBV12-3/TRBV12-4
clone size: -
J gene: TRBJ1-3
D gene: -
CDR3 DNA: TGTGCCAGCAGTGACAGGATCTCTGGAAACACCATATATTTT
CDR3 protein: CASSDRISGNTIYF

V gene: TRBV6-6
clone size: -
J gene: TRBJ2-5
D gene: -
CDR3 DNA: TGTGCCAGCAGTCGGGCCGGACCCCCAGAGACCCAGTACTTC
CDR3 protein: CASSRAGPPETQYF

V gene: TRBV3-1
clone size: few
J gene: TRBJ1-5
D gene: -
CDR3 DNA: TGTGCCAGCAGCCAATCAAACGGTCAGCCCCAGCATTTT
CDR3 protein: CASSQSNGQPQHF

V gene: TRBV18
clone size: few
J gene: TRBJ1-2
D gene: -
CDR3 DNA: TGTGCCAGCTCACCACGAGGGACGTACTATGGCTACACCTTC
CDR3 protein: CASSPRGTYYGYTF

V gene: TRBV12-3/TRBV12-4
clone size: many
J gene: TRBJ2-2
D gene: TRBD2
CDR3 DNA: TGTGCCAGCAGACGGACTAGTTCCGGGGAGCTGTTTTTT
CDR3 protein: CASRRTSSGELFF

V gene: TRBV29-1
clone size: few
J gene: TRBJ1-5
D gene: TRBD1
CDR3 DNA: TGCAGCGTCCTTATGACAGGGAGCAATCAGCCCCAGCATTTT
CDR3 protein: CSVLMTGSNQPQHF

V gene: TRBV20-1
clone size: -
J gene: TRBJ2-2
D gene: TRBD2
CDR3 DNA: TGCAGTGCTAGAGATCCGGGAGGCCCCTCCGTGCTGTTTTTT
CDR3 protein: CSARDPGGPSVLFF